These T cell receptor beta chains were read from a single sample in a study of T-cell reconstitution after alpha-beta-depleted transplantation in children. Each CDR3 protein gets one entry after TCRdb re-called the PCR reads with MiXCR. The repertoire has a few hundred thousand distinct CDR3 sequences, 25% to 30% of them found once; the top ten carry just over 35%. This specimen was PBMCs, taken before TCRalphabeta/CD19-depleted stem cell transplant. All receptors derive from a boy in the first two years of life with Wiskott-Aldrich syndrome, due to receive a stem cell transplant. Both conserved end residues are part of each CDR3. D genes are given only for firm matches. For some rows the clone size is stated as once, few or many, or as a class when expanded; others skip it.

j_call	d_call	v_call	clone_size	cdr3_nt	cdr3_aa
TRBJ2-7	TRBD2	TRBV3-1	.	TGTGCCAGCAGCCAAGATGAAACTAGCGGGACCTACGAGCAGTACTTC	CASSQDETSGTYEQYF
TRBJ2-7	.	TRBV11-2	.	TGTGCCAGCAGCTTAGGTGAGGGAACCGGCGAGCAGTACTTC	CASSLGEGTGEQYF
TRBJ2-5	.	TRBV10-3	few	TGTGCCATCAGTGACAGTGGAGAGACCCAGTACTTC	CAISDSGETQYF
TRBJ2-5	.	TRBV20-1	.	TGCAGTGCCCGTTGGCCCGTGGAGACCCAGTACTTC	CSARWPVETQYF
TRBJ2-3	.	TRBV5-1	.	TGCGCCAGCAAAGGGCCCGATACGCAGTATTTT	CASKGPDTQYF
TRBJ2-3	TRBD2	TRBV29-1	.	TGCAGCGTTGCAGGCGGGAGTAGCACAGATACGCAGTATTTT	CSVAGGSSTDTQYF
TRBJ2-1	TRBD2	TRBV12-3/TRBV12-4	.	TGTGCCAGCAGTCCCCCTAGCGGGACCTACAATGAGCAGTTCTTC	CASSPPSGTYNEQFF
TRBJ2-7	TRBD2	TRBV12-3/TRBV12-4	.	TGTGCCAGCAGTTTAGCAACAGGGACTAGCCACGAGCAGTACTTC	CASSLATGTSHEQYF
TRBJ1-5	TRBD1	TRBV18	few	TGTGCCAGCTCACCATTCGGACAGGGTGAACAGCCCCAGCATTTT	CASSPFGQGEQPQHF
TRBJ2-1	TRBD1	TRBV5-1	many	TGCGCCAGCAGCACGACAGGGGAGGACTACAATGAGCAGTTCTTC	CASSTTGEDYNEQFF
TRBJ1-1	TRBD1	TRBV5-4	few	TGTGCCAGCAGCTGGACAGGGAGAAACACTGAAGCTTTCTTT	CASSWTGRNTEAFF
TRBJ2-5	TRBD2	TRBV2	.	TGTGCCAGCGGTCCCGGGAGGGGTGGAGAGACCCAGTACTTC	CASGPGRGGETQYF
TRBJ2-2	TRBD2	TRBV5-1	few	TGCGCCAGCAGCTCGAAAAGGACTAGCAACACCGGGGAGCTGTTTTTT	CASSSKRTSNTGELFF
TRBJ2-2	.	TRBV20-1	.	TGCAGTGCTAGAGCGGACGGGAACACCGGGGAGCTGTTTTTT	CSARADGNTGELFF
TRBJ1-5	.	TRBV12-3/TRBV12-4	.	TGTGCCACCAATCAGCCCCAGCATTTT	CATNQPQHF
TRBJ2-4	.	TRBV6-5	.	TGTGCCAGCAGTTACCGACAGCTAGCCAAAAACATTCAGTACTTC	CASSYRQLAKNIQYF
TRBJ2-3	TRBD2	TRBV2	.	TGTGCCAGCAGTGACGGGGTACTAGCGGGAGTCCCAGATACGCAGTATTTT	CASSDGVLAGVPDTQYF
TRBJ2-3	.	TRBV29-1	.	TGCAGCGTTGAAGGTTTAGGGACAGCGGGAGGCACAGATACGCAGTATTTT	CSVEGLGTAGGTDTQYF
TRBJ1-5	.	TRBV5-1	few	TGCGCCAGCAGCTTGGCAGGAAGCCTAAATCAGCCCCAGCATTTT	CASSLAGSLNQPQHF
TRBJ2-1	TRBD1	TRBV2	few	TGTGCCAGCAGTGGGGACAGTAATGAGCAGTTCTTC	CASSGDSNEQFF
TRBJ1-1	TRBD1	TRBV20-1	few	TGCAGTGCAAGTGACAGGGTGAGCACTGAAGCTTTCTTT	CSASDRVSTEAFF
TRBJ2-1	TRBD2	TRBV25-1	many	TGTGCCAGCTCCACTAGCGGGAGGATAGGTGAGCAGTTCTTC	CASSTSGRIGEQFF
TRBJ2-5	TRBD2	TRBV7-9	.	TGTGCCAGCAGCGGGGGGGGTATGGAAGAGACCCAGTACTTC	CASSGGGMEETQYF
TRBJ1-1	.	TRBV5-1	.	TGCGCCAGCAGCTCGACGACAGGGAACACTGAAGCTTTCTTT	CASSSTTGNTEAFF
TRBJ1-6	.	TRBV15	.	TGTGCCACCAGCAGAGATTGGGCAGGGGTTTCACCCCTCCACTTT	CATSRDWAGVSPLHF
TRBJ2-5	.	TRBV4-1	.	TGCGCCAGCAGCAAAGCCTTGGCGGAGACCCAGTACTTC	CASSKALAETQYF
TRBJ1-6	TRBD1	TRBV5-1	few	TGCGCCAGCAGCTTGGCCCTGACAGGGTCCAATTCACCCCTCCACTTT	CASSLALTGSNSPLHF
TRBJ2-7	TRBD2	TRBV12-3/TRBV12-4	few	TGTGCCAGCAGTTTGAAGAAGCGGGAGGACCCCTACGAGCAGTACTTC	CASSLKKREDPYEQYF
TRBJ1-3	.	TRBV20-1	.	TGCAGTGCTCCCCTTAGGGGCAACAGCTCTGGAAACACCATATATTTT	CSAPLRGNSSGNTIYF
TRBJ1-2	.	TRBV5-1	few	TGCGCCAGCAGCTTGGTCAGGAACTATGGCTACACCTTC	CASSLVRNYGYTF
TRBJ2-7	TRBD2	TRBV10-3	once	TGTGCCATCAGCGGGACTAGCGAGTTCGAGCAGTACTTC	CAISGTSEFEQYF
TRBJ2-2	TRBD1	TRBV5-1	.	TGCGCCAGCAGCCGGACAGGGGGCTTCACCGGGGAGCTGTTTTTT	CASSRTGGFTGELFF
TRBJ1-2	.	TRBV5-1	few	TGCGCCAGCAGGCAGGACAGCCCTAACTATGGCTACACCTTC	CASRQDSPNYGYTF
TRBJ1-1	.	TRBV20-1	.	TGCAGTGCTAGAGTCGGCAGCATGGGGAACACTGAAGCTTTCTTT	CSARVGSMGNTEAFF
TRBJ1-1	.	TRBV29-1	few	TGCAGCGTTGAAAGGGGGTTGACTGAAGCTTTCTTT	CSVERGLTEAFF
TRBJ1-4	.	TRBV12-3/TRBV12-4	.	TGTGCCAGCAGCCCCGGGGGGTGTCGTACAACTAATGAAAAACTGTTTTTT	CASSPGGCRTTNEKLFF
TRBJ2-1	TRBD1	TRBV20-1	.	TGCAGTGCCGACCCGGGACAGGGACGACACAATGAGCAGTTCTTC	CSADPGQGRHNEQFF
TRBJ2-5	.	TRBV7-9	few	TGTGCCAGCAGCCCGAGCATCGGGGCCCAAGAGACCCAGTACTTC	CASSPSIGAQETQYF
TRBJ1-6	.	TRBV2	.	TGTGCCAGCAGAGGGAGACCCGGTGGAAATTCACCCCTCCACTTT	CASRGRPGGNSPLHF
TRBJ2-3	TRBD2	TRBV20-1	.	TGCAGTGCTAGTCTTCTAAGTACCCTGGTCGTAGCGGGAGTTAGAAATACGCAGTATTTT	CSASLLSTLVVAGVRNTQYF
TRBJ1-4	.	TRBV12-3/TRBV12-4	.	TGTGCCAGCAGGCAGGGAGCCCTTAATGAAAAACTGTTTTTT	CASRQGALNEKLFF
TRBJ2-3	TRBD2	TRBV7-2	few	TGTGCCAGCAGTCGAGGACTAGCGGGATCTCGTACGCAGTATTTT	CASSRGLAGSRTQYF
TRBJ1-1	TRBD1	TRBV5-1	.	TGCGCCAGCAGCTCGGGACAGGGGGCTGAAGCTTTCTTT	CASSSGQGAEAFF
TRBJ1-3	.	TRBV7-2	.	TGTGCCAGCAGCTTAGCGGGGGGGCAGTTTGGAAACACCATATATTTT	CASSLAGGQFGNTIYF
TRBJ2-2	.	TRBV12-3/TRBV12-4	.	TGTGCCAGCAGCTCGATACCCGGGGAGCTGTTTTTT	CASSSIPGELFF
TRBJ2-1	.	TRBV5-1	few	TGCGCCAGCAGCTCCCAAGGGGGCAATGAGCAGTTCTTC	CASSSQGGNEQFF
TRBJ2-3	TRBD2	TRBV6-1	few	TGTGCCAGCAGCAGAGCGGGAGAAGGCACAGATACGCAGTATTTT	CASSRAGEGTDTQYF
TRBJ2-6	TRBD1	TRBV5-1	few	TGCGCCAGCAGCTTGGATGGGACAGGGCTAGCTGGGGCCAACGTCCTGACTTTC	CASSLDGTGLAGANVLTF
TRBJ1-6	.	TRBV27	.	TGTGCCAGCAGTTTCTGGGATAATTCACCCCTCCACTTT	CASSFWDNSPLHF
TRBJ2-1	.	TRBV12-3/TRBV12-4	few	TGTGCCAGCACCGAGTTAGGCGAGCAGCTCTTC	CASTELGEQLF
TRBJ2-5	TRBD1	TRBV27	few	TGTGCCAGCAGTAAGGGACAGGGACCCCAAGAGACCCAGTACTTC	CASSKGQGPQETQYF
TRBJ1-2	.	TRBV20-1	few	TGCAGTGCTAGAGATCATGGGGTTGGCTACACCTTC	CSARDHGVGYTF
TRBJ1-1	.	TRBV7-9	few	TGTGCCAGCAGCAAACAGGGCAGGGGCGACACTGAAGCTTTCTTT	CASSKQGRGDTEAFF
TRBJ2-5	.	TRBV11-2	.	TGTGCCAGCAGCTTTCGACAGGGAGGGATCCAAGAGACCCAGTACTTC	CASSFRQGGIQETQYF
TRBJ2-1	TRBD2	TRBV20-1	once	TGCAGTGCTTATAATAGCGGGGGTGGGGATGAGCAGTTCTTC	CSAYNSGGGDEQFF
TRBJ2-1	TRBD1	TRBV29-1	few	TGCAGCGTCGCGGGGACAGGGGCCAATGAGCAGTTCTTC	CSVAGTGANEQFF
TRBJ2-5	.	TRBV12-3/TRBV12-4	few	TGTGCCAGCAGCTTCACGGGCGTACAAGAGACCCAGTACTTC	CASSFTGVQETQYF
TRBJ2-2	TRBD1	TRBV20-1	few	TGCAGTGCTGCAGGGGGCGCCCCCGCCGGGGAGCTGTTTTTT	CSAAGGAPAGELFF
TRBJ2-1	TRBD2	TRBV20-1	.	TGCAGTGCTAGAGATCTAAGGCTAGCGGGAGCGGGTTTCTATGAGCAGTTCTTC	CSARDLRLAGAGFYEQFF
TRBJ2-4	.	TRBV4-1	few	TGCGCCAGCAGCGCCGGAGTTCTACCCAAAAACATTCAGTACTTC	CASSAGVLPKNIQYF